This T cell receptor beta chain was captured by sequencing in a study of OX40 agonist ivuxolimab in advanced cancers. In terms of the full investigation: Ivuxolimab, which targeted the costimulatory receptor OX40 (CD134), was an agonistic, fully human IgG2 monoclonal antibody. Intravenous ivuxolimab was administered to patients every 2 weeks at six dose levels: 0.01, 0.1, 0.3, 1.5, 3 and 10 mg/kg. Of the roughly 51 patients in dose escalation, some 20 had hepatocellular carcinoma, some 15 had melanoma, 9 had renal cell carcinoma and 9 had head and neck cancer. The dose-escalation cohort was around 83% male with a mean age of approximately 60 years, ranging from roughly 20 to 80. Patients were allowed to have had prior anti-PD-1, anti-PD-L1 or anti-CTLA-4 therapy, and around 40% of the dose-escalation patients had previously received checkpoint inhibitors. Partial responses were achieved by three dose-escalation patients, of whom one had hepatocellular carcinoma and two had cutaneous melanoma. The purpose of peripheral TCRbeta sequencing was to test whether ivuxolimab changed TCR sequence diversity and led to clonal T-cell expansion. The monotherapy dose-escalation portion (N ≈ 50 patients) of the phase I ivuxolimab trial is reported in the paper. What the authors observed across the whole study: Low levels of normalized T-cell clonal expansion were also seen in some patients who did not respond. At doses of 0.1 to 3.0 mg/kg, clonal expansion of both CD4+ and CD8+ T cells in blood was seen between baseline and week 6. On average, CD8+ T cells showed more expanded clones than CD4+ T cells after ivuxolimab. In partial responders in the 0.1-3.0 mg/kg groups, normalized peripheral clonal expansion was found to be among the lowest, especially among CD8+ T cells. The antigen specificity of the clonally expanded peripheral T cells was not determined.

Genomic DNA was isolated from the sorted cells so that the TCRbeta CDR3 region could be sequenced. TCRbeta CDR3 regions were sequenced using the immunoSEQ Assay. TCRdb holds this immuneACCESS table with in-frame rearrangements only. Some clones are missing; in checked studies, unresolved V genes explain under half, and the rest has no known cause. This sample holds roughly 48,000 clones; 83% were observed only once. The top ten clonotypes cover roughly 1.1% of the sample. The V end loses 7 bases and the J end loses 10 bases, and a stretch of 8 bases separates them. Including cysteine and phenylalanine, the CDR3 has 11 amino acids. Only CDR3 DNA remains: 33 bases, in frame from the first base. Per the germline V gene, MNHEY is the CDR1 and SVGAGI is the CDR2. To note about this clone: What antigen it recognizes has not been identified. Base quality data are lacking; no much larger clone is found one base away.

Patients with a history of autoimmune disease or receiving systemic immunosuppression were excluded from the trial. Peripheral blood for TCR sequencing was collected from all dose cohorts at baseline, on cycle 4 day 1, and on cycle 7 day 1. The samples were drawn from a first-in-human, open-label, multicenter phase I dose-escalation trial of ivuxolimab. Adults with locally advanced or metastatic head and neck squamous cell, hepatocellular, melanoma or renal cell carcinoma were enrolled in the trial. Before TCR sequencing, CD4+ T cells and CD8+ T cells were sorted from peripheral blood as separate populations.

Recombination connected TRBV6-5 to TRBJ1-6; no D gene is confidently identified. This clonotype was obtained from an adult with an advanced solid tumor such as melanoma, head and neck, liver or kidney cancer. The material sequenced was CD4+ or CD8+ T cells sorted from blood, taken in a trial of the OX40 agonist ivuxolimab. The encoded CDR3 is CASTPSSPLHF. The bases are TGTGCCAGCACCCCTTCGTCACCCCTCCACTTT.